This is a list of T cell receptor beta chains from one sample in a study of prognosis after radiotherapy for stage I lung cancer. TCRdb passed the multiplex PCR reads through MiXCR, listing each CDR3 protein once. The data hold tens of thousands of distinct CDR3 sequences, with more than 25% observed a single time. Material: PBMCs, obtained before or after stereotactic body radiation therapy (not recorded which). All receptors derive from a donor of 50 years or more with non-small cell lung cancer. CDR3s include the opening cysteine and the closing phenylalanine or tryptophan. The D gene is left open where the match is weak. Only part of the rows carry a size: once, few, many, or a class if the clone is expanded.

j_call | d_call | clone_size | v_call | cdr3_nt | cdr3_aa
TRBJ2-1 | TRBD2 | . | TRBV6-2/TRBV6-3 | TGTGCCAGCAGAACTAGCGGGGGATGGAACAATGAGCAGTTCTTC | CASRTSGGWNNEQFF
TRBJ1-6 | TRBD1 | . | TRBV6-1 | TGTGCCAGCAGTGGGGCCGACAGGGATCGGTCACCCCTACAATTT | CASSGADRDRSPLQF
TRBJ1-3 | . | many | TRBV30 | TGTGCCTGGCAGGACTCTGGAAACACCATATATTTT | CAWQDSGNTIYF
TRBJ1-5 | TRBD1 | . | TRBV6-1 | TGTGCCGGCAAAAACCGGGACAGCTTGAGGCACCAGCATTTT | CAGKNRDSLRHQHF
TRBJ2-5 | TRBD1 | many | TRBV24-1 | TGTGCCACCAGTGCCGCGCCGGGACAGGGGAGAGAGACCCAGTACTTC | CATSAAPGQGRETQYF
TRBJ1-2 | . | many | TRBV7-9 | TGTGCCAGCAGCTTAAACTATGGCTACACCTTC | CASSLNYGYTF
TRBJ2-2 | TRBD1 | many | TRBV2 | TGTGCCAGCAGAACCGGGACAGGGGGTTCCGGGGAGCTGTTTTTT | CASRTGTGGSGELFF
TRBJ2-7 | TRBD1 | many | TRBV4-1 | TGCGCCAGCAGCCAAAGGTTTACAGGGGATTACGAGCAGTACTTC | CASSQRFTGDYEQYF
TRBJ2-2 | . | many | TRBV5-1 | TGCGCCAGCAGGCCCCCAGGGACCGGGGAGCTGTTTTTT | CASRPPGTGELFF
TRBJ2-7 | . | many | TRBV11-2 | TGTGCCAGCAGCTCAGACGGGTCAGGGACCCATTACGAGCAGTACTTC | CASSSDGSGTHYEQYF
TRBJ1-2 | . | many | TRBV7-2 | TGTGCCAGCAGCTCAGGGTTGGCTAACTATGGCTACACCTTC | CASSSGLANYGYTF
TRBJ1-5 | TRBD1 | few | TRBV28 | TGTGCCAGCAGAACAGGGGTTTGGCAGCCCCAGCATTTT | CASRTGVWQPQHF
TRBJ2-1 | TRBD2 | many | TRBV11-3 | TGTGCCAGCAGCTTAGCCGGGACTAGCGGGGGGGCGGGGAACAATGAGCAGTTCTTC | CASSLAGTSGGAGNNEQFF
TRBJ2-6 | . | many | TRBV9 | TGTGCCAGCAGCCCAGGATCTGGGGCCAACGTCCTGACTTTC | CASSPGSGANVLTF
TRBJ2-3 | TRBD2 | many | TRBV6-1 | TGTGCCAGCAGTCAGGTCGATTCGCGACTAGCAACAGATACGCAGTATTTT | CASSQVDSRLATDTQYF
TRBJ2-3 | TRBD2 | many | TRBV20-1 | TGCAGTGCTAGAGATCCCCCTAGCGGGGGACCGGATACGCAGTATTTT | CSARDPPSGGPDTQYF
TRBJ1-1 | . | many | TRBV30 | TGTGCCTGGGATCGACAGACGAACACTGAAGCTTTCTTT | CAWDRQTNTEAFF
TRBJ2-1 | . | many | TRBV20-1 | TGCAGTGCTAGTAGAATAGGGTTTGGAGAGCAGTTCTTC | CSASRIGFGEQFF
TRBJ1-4 | . | many | TRBV5-1 | TGCGCCAGCAGCTTGAACGGACTTAATGAAAAACTGTTTTTT | CASSLNGLNEKLFF
TRBJ1-2 | . | . | TRBV6-2/TRBV6-3 | TGTGCCAGCAGTGAAATCGGGCTCAAGCTCTCGGGGGTCTACACCTTC | CASSEIGLKLSGVYTF
TRBJ2-2 | TRBD2 | many | TRBV19 | TGTGCCAGTAGAAGGAGGGAGGGGAACACCGGGGAGCTGTTTTTT | CASRRREGNTGELFF
TRBJ1-3 | . | many | TRBV30 | TGTGCCTGGAGTGTCCGGGGCCTAGGAAACACCATATATTTT | CAWSVRGLGNTIYF
TRBJ2-1 | TRBD1 | . | TRBV6-5 | TGTGCCAGCAGTTACTCTATTACAGGGGATAGAGAGCAGTTCTTC | CASSYSITGDREQFF
TRBJ2-2 | . | many | TRBV5-5 | TGTGCCAGCAGCCGCGTCGGGGGGCAGAACACCGGGGAGCTGTTTTTT | CASSRVGGQNTGELFF